The table lists the clone carrying this TCR beta chain with a few counts. TCRdb reprocessed the 5' RACE reads via MiXCR and lists one record per CDR3 protein. The table lists 250,000 to 350,000 distinct CDR3 sequences, around 15% of them singletons, with roughly 25% in the top ten. The CDR3 spans 12 residues. Trimming stripped 4 bases from V and 3 bases from J, with 7 bases between. The germline V gene has CDR1 MGHRA and CDR2 YSYEKL. The data were taken from a study of T-cell memory formation after mild COVID-19. Input material: PBMCs or a T cell subset sorted from them (not recorded which). The sequence came from a man between 18 and 35 years old who had mild COVID-19 (a few samples of this study predate the infection). Cell type and time point are not known. This chain links TRBV4-1 with TRBJ2-7; no clear D. The CDR3 sequence is CASSPNFYEQYF. For the CDR3, the DNA is TGCGCCAGCAGCCCCAACTTCTACGAGCAGTACTTC.